The clone carrying this T cell receptor (beta chain) was seen a single time. Germline lookup yields CDR1 LNHNV and CDR2 YYDKDF (reference sequence). This CDR3 contains 13 residues. The ends were cut back, 5 bases at V and 3 bases at J, with 10 bases in the middle. The data are from a study of cytomegalovirus exposure and HLA in healthy donors. The PCR made use of 60 Vbeta and 13 Jbeta primers. Produced via immunoSEQ multiplex PCR; TCRdb's table is partial and in-frame only. Here the sample spans 99,000 or so clones, over 80% being singletons. This TCR was sampled from a man aged 25 to 45 in good health and CMV-seropositive. The V and J genes are TRBV15 and TRBJ1-2, with D hard to call. The specimen sequenced was PBMCs. The CDR3 coding sequence is TGTGCCACCAGCTCTACAGAGTACTATGGCTACACCTTC. It yields the protein CATSSTEYYGYTF.